The following is a T cell receptor beta chain sequence with its context. This clone's antigen is unknown. Base quality data are lacking; no much larger clone is found one base away. The entry originates in a study of chemoradiotherapy in HPV16-positive cancers (dated by TCRdb to between 2021 and 2024). Regarding the complete study: Candidate HPV-specific T-cell clones and common TCR motifs were defined by functional T-cell assays performed on cells from two HPV16-positive patients. Next, the candidate HPV-specific TCRs and motifs were followed in TCR repertoires from approximately 82 patients with HPV-related cancers. The study asked whether T-cell immunity against the HPV oncoproteins E6 and E7 changes during chemoradiotherapy and whether it affects survival. Findings and caveats that apply to the study as a whole: Expansion of candidate HPV-specific clones and E7-related TCR motifs was observed in the tumor microenvironment during treatment, whereas no such expansion was observed for non-HPV-specific T cells. The functional definition of HPV-specific T cells was derived from only two HPV16-positive patients, and the survival association was reported for HPV16-positive patients. Among HPV16-positive patients, expansion of HPV-responsive T cells during chemoradiotherapy was associated with better recurrence-free survival.

The method was the immunoSEQ multiplex PCR assay. TCRdb obtained this table from immuneACCESS and retained in-frame rearrangements with V and J assigned. These tables miss some clones; where compared with another copy, unresolved V genes account for less than half of the shortfall, and the remainder is unexplained. The sample includes about 7,000 clones, with under 80% observed a single time. The top ten clonotypes cover 15% to 20% of the sample. Because repertoires were sampled repeatedly during chemoradiotherapy, clonal expansion in the tumor microenvironment could be followed. The sequences come from tumor tissue, collected from a patient who underwent chemoradiotherapy. This sequence was found in a human donor with HPV-associated anogenital cancer.

The DNA reads TGTGCCAGCCCAGCCGCTACGGACGCAAACACCATATATTTT. It specifies CASPAATDANTIYF. The chain joins TRBV2 to TRBJ1-3, with the D gene call left open. The CDR3 numbers 14 residues from cysteine through phenylalanine. Just CDR3 DNA is preserved here, 42 bases in frame from base 1. V and J lose 8 bases and 6 bases, and a span of 17 bases separates them. CDR1 and CDR2 are drawn from the germline V gene: SNHLY, FYNNEI. Reference TRBV2 and TRBJ1-3 proteins supply the regions before and after the CDR3; the full variable domain is: EPEVTQTPSHQVTQMGQEVILRCVPISNHLYFYWYRQILGQKVEFLVSFYNNEISEKSEIFDDQFSVERPDGSNFTLKIRSTKLEDSAMYFCASPAATDANTIYFGEGSWLTVV.